Listed here is a single T cell receptor (beta chain). Antigen specificity is unknown. TCRdb analysed the 5' RACE reads with MiXCR anew, one entry per CDR3 protein. The sample shows under 550,000 distinct CDR3 sequences, more than 25% of them seen only once. The data originate from a study of CD8 T cells in ankylosing spondylitis. Broader study findings: According to the report, clones linked to the disease were significantly enriched in matched synovial fluid samples taken from ankylosing spondylitis patients. Blood of patients with ankylosing spondylitis appeared to be characterized by a TCR beta motif of several highly homologous variants. Past research had described some motif variants in reactive arthritis synovial fluid and blood. Disease-linked clones proved CD8+ and comparatively uncommon in peripheral blood.

V was trimmed by 3 bases and J by 7 bases, leaving 15 bases between them. Germline values: CDR1 DFQATT, CDR2 SNEGSKA (reference sequence). The CDR3 length is 13 residues. The material sequenced was blood, either unsorted or a sorted T cell fraction (not recorded which). The chain has TRBV20-1 and TRBJ1-2; the D gene is possibly TRBD1 (5 bases). This receptor was taken from a male donor with ankylosing spondylitis. This chain's CDR3 is CSASSGTQGGYTF. The CDR3 DNA is TGCAGTGCTAGCTCCGGGACGCAAGGTGGCTACACCTTC.